This TCR beta chain derives from a study of T cell responses to AZD1222 COVID-19 vaccine. Generated by immunoSEQ multiplex PCR, the TCRdb table keeps only in-frame clones and is missing some. The profile shows roughly 180,000 clones, roughly 92% of them singletons. The CDR3 totals 16 residues. Deletions cut 2 bases from V and 2 bases from J, with 14 bases between. The germline CDR1 and CDR2 sequences are SNHLY and FYNNEI. Study observations and caveats: Females outnumbered males among donors, who were mostly white British; clonal diversity was possibly underestimated. The study sampled repertoires only after the peak T cell response. Within unmutated variant regions lay the reported targets of nearly half of spike-specific TCRs.

Concerning this clone: Antigen unknown.

The clonotype originates from an adult who received the AZD1222 COVID-19 vaccine. The sample here was peripheral blood, taken 28 days after the second AZD1222 dose. The chain joins TRBV2 to TRBJ2-3; D is unresolved. CDR3 in DNA: TGTGCCAGCAGTGAACGGGTGGGAATAAACACAGATACGCAGTATTTT. Amino acid sequence: CASSERVGINTDTQYF.